The 27 T cell receptor beta chains reported below all come from one sample, sequenced in a study of read filtering for tumor transcriptome and immune sequencing. Molecular barcoded adaptors covering alpha/delta and beta/gamma chains were used on around 400 ng RNA. MiXCR, run by TCRdb on the reads, gives a single entry per CDR3 protein. The sample has 30,000 to 40,000 distinct CDR3 sequences; 10% to 15% are singletons. Sequenced sample: a population of CD138-negative cells sorted from bone marrow. These receptors originate from a donor at least 40 years old with multiple myeloma.

At least ten counts were recorded for this clonotype. V and J are TRBV18 and TRBJ1-3; the D is unclear. V was trimmed by 0 bases and J by 4 bases, leaving 4 bases between them. This CDR3 has 13 amino acids. Germline CDR1 is KGHSH and CDR2 is LQKENI. The CDR3 DNA reads TGTGCCAGCTCACCACCGGGGGGAAACACCATATATTTT. Translation: CASSPPGGNTIYF.

This clonotype was counted ten times or more. The chain couples TRBV5-1 to TRBJ1-4, with D possibly being TRBD1 (5 bases). CDR1 is SGHRS and CDR2 is YFSETQ in the germline V gene. The CDR3 is 14 amino acids. V dropped 5 bases and J dropped 8 bases, with 16 bases sitting between them. CDR3: CASRRDPPSEKLFF. The CDR3 DNA sequence: TGCGCCAGCAGACGGGACCCCCCAAGCGAAAAACTGTTTTTT.

This clonotype showed up many times. The chain couples TRBV25-1 to TRBJ1-4; D uncertain. Trimming pared 2 bases from V and 8 bases from J, leaving 12 bases between. The CDR3 length is 14 residues. CDR1 MGHDK and CDR2 SYGVNS come from the germline V gene. CDR3: CASSEGHGSEKLFF. The CDR3 nucleotides are TGTGCCAGCAGTGAAGGGCACGGGTCCGAAAAACTGTTTTTT.

Worth noting for this clonotype: Compared with germline, one end of the junction differs, possibly owing to a read error. The genes are TRBV20-1 and TRBJ1-1; the D is unclear. This CDR3 comprises 13 residues. Germline V gene data show CDR1 as DFQATT and CDR2 as SNEGSKA (reference sequence). The CDR3 DNA reads as TGCAGTGCTAGAGATGCCGTGATAAATGGAGCTTCCTTT. Amino acid sequence: CSARDAVINGASF.

Regarding this clonotype: A much larger clone differs from this one at a single base, so this may be a read error. This chain joins TRBV7-9 and TRBJ2-1; D is unresolved. The CDR3 runs to 13 residues. CDR1 and CDR2 from the germline V gene are SEHNR and FQNEAQ (reference sequence). The CDR3, as DNA: TGTGCCAGCAGCTTAGCGGTTGCCAATGGGCAGTTCTTC. It is translated as CASSLAVANGQFF.

The table lists this clonotype with many counts. The rearrangement uses TRBV5-5 and TRBJ2-3; D remains unclear. V lost 0 bases and J lost 1, with 9 bases in between. This CDR3 spans 15 amino acids. Germline assignment: CDR1 SGHKS and CDR2 YYEKEE (reference sequence). CDR3: CASSLAPWGTDTQYF. For the CDR3, the DNA is TGTGCCAGCAGCTTGGCCCCGTGGGGCACAGATACGCAGTATTTT. The whole variable domain, remainder taken from reference TRBV5-5 and TRBJ2-3, is DAGVTQSPTHLIKTRGQQVTLRCSPISGHKSVSWYQQVLGQGPQFIFQYYEKEERGRGNFPDRFSARQFPNYSSELNVNALLLGDSALYLCASSLAPWGTDTQYFGPGTRLTVL.

The chain employs TRBV3-1 and TRBJ2-7, with 9 nucleotides matching TRBD2. The junction had 6 bases not matched to a gene; V was cut back by 1 base and J by 5 bases. The germline gives CDR1 LGHDT, CDR2 YNNKEL (reference sequence). This CDR3 has 15 residues. DNA for the CDR3: TGTGCCAGCAGCCAAGGCCTAGCGGGAACCCACGAGCAGTACTTC. Translated, it gives CASSQGLAGTHEQYF.

This clonotype occurred many times. This chain links TRBV28 with TRBJ2-3, with D possibly called TRBD1 or TRBD2 (6 bases each). The V gene's germline CDR1 is MDHEN and CDR2 SYDVKM. The CDR3 consists of 15 residues. Trimming left V 2 bases short and J 4 bases short, with 13 bases between. The chain's CDR3 is CASSLGPGGADTQYF. The CDR3 DNA is TGTGCCAGCAGTTTAGGCCCCGGGGGCGCAGATACGCAGTATTTT.

The genes are TRBV20-1 and TRBJ1-2; D perhaps matches TRBD1 (6 bases). V was cut by 3 bases and J by 6 bases, with 17 bases left in between. Germline CDR1 is DFQATT and CDR2 is SNEGSKA (reference sequence). This CDR3 comprises 14 residues. The CDR3 region has the DNA TGCAGTGCTAGGCCCCTTACAGGGCTCGATGGCTACACCTTC. Translating gives CSARPLTGLDGYTF.

This clonotype was seen a handful of times. The chain links TRBV7-2 to TRBJ2-5; D possibly uses TRBD1 or TRBD2 (6 bases each). CDR1 and CDR2 (germline): SGHTA, FQGNSA. The CDR3 has 12 residues. Deletions cut 9 bases from V and 5 bases from J, with 13 bases between. The CDR3 bases are TGTGCCAGTCGGCCGGGGGCGGAGACCCAGTACTTC. It specifies CASRPGAETQYF.

Many counts were recorded for this clonotype. The chain carries TRBV20-1 and TRBJ1-5; maybe TRBD1 (5 bases). The CDR3 extends over 14 amino acids. Germline V CDR1 and CDR2: DFQATT, SNEGSKA (reference sequence). Trimming removed 5 bases at V and 3 bases at J, with 14 bases between. In DNA, the CDR3 is TGCAGTGCTGGAGGGACTGCAAACAATCAGCCCCAGCATTTT. This sequence encodes CSAGGTANNQPQHF.

This clonotype was recorded a few times. An end of the junction does not agree with germline; a read error may underlie this. The V gene is TRBV12-3 or TRBV12-4, the J gene TRBJ2-4; D may be TRBD2 (7 bases). The length of the CDR3 is 12 residues. CDR3 in amino acids: CASSSPGGRAGF. CDR3 nucleotide sequence: TGTGCCAGCAGTTCCCCCGGGGGGCGCGCGGGCTTC.

This chain connects TRBV3-1 to TRBJ2-2; possibly TRBD1 or TRBD2 for D (5 bases each). The V end lost 4 bases, the J end lost 4 bases, and 13 bases lay between the germline ends. There are 15 residues in the CDR3. Germline CDR1 reads LGHDT; CDR2 reads YNNKEL (reference sequence). The DNA for the CDR3 is TGTGCCAGCAGCCCTTGGGGGTATGGCACCGGGGAGCTGTTTTTT. As protein: CASSPWGYGTGELFF.

This clonotype was observed a few times. The genes are TRBV28 and TRBJ1-1, with a weak D call TRBD1 (6 bases). Germline V gives CDR1 MDHEN, CDR2 SYDVKM. V lost 6 bases to trimming and J lost 5 bases, with 13 bases between them. This CDR3 region has 13 residues. The CDR3 coding sequence is TGTGCCAGCAGCCTTTTAGGGGGGACTGAAGCTTTCTTT. It translates to CASSLLGGTEAFF.

This clonotype has just a few counts. Just one base apart from a much larger clone, this may be a read error. The chain has TRBV7-2 and TRBJ1-1; D is unresolved. Per the germline V gene, CDR1 is SGHTA and CDR2 is FQGNSA. This CDR3 is built from 13 residues. CDR3 sequence reads: CASTRSLNTGAFF. The CDR3, as DNA: TGTGCCAGCACCAGATCCCTGAACACTGGAGCTTTCTTT. The full variable domain, in which reference TRBV7-2 and TRBJ1-1 provide the parts outside the CDR3, is GAGVSQSPSNKVTEKGKDVELRCDPISGHTALYWYRQSLGQGLEFLIYFQGNSAPDKSGLPSDRFSAERTGGSVSTLTIQRTQQEDSAVYLCASTRSLNTGAFFGQGTRLTVV.

This clonotype has just a few counts. The rearrangement joins TRBV20-1 to TRBJ2-5; the D gene is possibly TRBD2 (5 bases). V lost 8 bases, J lost 2 bases, and 12 bases lay in between. Germline V lookup: CDR1 DFQATT, CDR2 SNEGSKA (reference sequence). There are 12 residues in the CDR3. CDR3 protein: CSFRLAQETQYF. In DNA form, the CDR3 reads TGCAGTTTTAGGTTAGCGCAAGAGACCCAGTACTTC.

Turning to this clonotype: Since a far larger clone is one base different, this is likely a read error. The rearrangement links TRBV11-2 to TRBJ2-1; D unclear. The germline V gene has CDR1 SGHAT and CDR2 FQNNGV. This CDR3 spans 13 amino acids. Deletions cut 2 bases from V and 7 bases from J, with 9 bases between. CDR3 bases: TGTGCCAGCAGCTTAACGGACGGGAATGAGCAGTTCTTC. This translates into CASSLTDGNEQFF.

This clonotype showed up just a few times. The rearrangement links TRBV11-2 to TRBJ2-5; 9 bases are a match to TRBD2. The length of the CDR3 is 20 residues. The V gene's germline CDR1 is SGHAT and CDR2 FQNNGV. Trimming took 0 bases from V and 5 from J; bases not matched to a gene: 19. CDR3 sequence (DNA): TGTGCCAGCAGCTTAGATCGGGTAGGAGCGGGGGGACCCCGCTGGGAGACCCAGTACTTC. The encoded protein is CASSLDRVGAGGPRWETQYF.

This clonotype was seen repeatedly, ten times or more. This chain joins TRBV18 and TRBJ2-3; 12 nucleotides match TRBD2. The V segment lost 4 bases and the J segment 5 bases; nucleotides outside the gene matches: 7. Germline V gives CDR1 KGHSH, CDR2 LQKENI. The CDR3 sequence is 16 residues long. CDR3 bases: TGTGCCAGCTCACGGTTACTAGCGGGGGGCGAAGATACGCAGTATTTT. Translation gives CASSRLLAGGEDTQYF.

This clonotype was found many times. The chain recombines TRBV28 with TRBJ2-3, with D possibly being TRBD1 (5 bases). This CDR3 has 16 amino acids. Per the germline V gene, CDR1 is MDHEN and CDR2 is SYDVKM. Trimming pared 5 bases from V and 4 bases from J, leaving 19 bases between. CDR3 in DNA: TGTGCCAGCAGTACCCAGGGAATCCTCCGGGCAGATACGCAGTATTTT. Its protein product is CASSTQGILRADTQYF.

At least ten counts were recorded for this clonotype. Here the CDR3 reads CASSQDHRVEKYF. In DNA, the CDR3 is TGTGCCAGCAGCCAAGATCACAGGGTCGAAAAGTACTTC. The chain is built from TRBV14 and TRBJ2-7, with a tentative D call TRBD1 (6 bases). Germline CDR1 is SGHDN and CDR2 is FVKESK. The CDR3 is 13 residues long. Trimming took 0 bases from V and 11 from J, leaving 14 bases between them.

The rearrangement links TRBV7-9 to TRBJ2-1; tentatively, D is TRBD1 (6 bases). This CDR3 is 15 amino acids long. V lost 3 bases and J 1 base, leaving 10 bases between the germline ends. Germline V gene lookup returns CDR1 SEHNR and CDR2 FQNEAQ (reference sequence). In nucleotides, the CDR3 is TGTGCCAGCAGCTTGGGGACAATATCCTACAATGAGCAGTTCTTC. Translated, it gives CASSLGTISYNEQFF. Full variable domain (remainder filled in from reference TRBV7-9 and TRBJ2-1): DTGVSQNPRHKITKRGQNVTFRCDPISEHNRLYWYRQTLGQGPEFLTYFQNEAQLEKSRLLSDRFSAERPKGSFSTLEIQRTEQGDSAMYLCASSLGTISYNEQFFGPGTRLTVL.

Comment on this clonotype: Possible read error: a much larger clone is one base away. This chain connects TRBV30 to TRBJ2-7, with 7 bases identical to TRBD2. The CDR3 consists of 12 residues. Germline CDR1 GTSNPN, CDR2 SVGIG (reference sequence). CDR3 in DNA: TGTGCCTGGGGACGGGGGGACTACCAGCAGTACTTC. It codes for CAWGRGDYQQYF.

This clonotype has ten or more counts. The chain recombines TRBV28 with TRBJ2-7, with a weak D call TRBD2 (6 bases). Germline V CDR1 and CDR2: MDHEN, SYDVKM. There are 13 residues in the CDR3. V was shortened by 9 bases and J by 5 bases, with 17 bases between the two germline ends. In DNA, the CDR3 is TGTGCCAGTAGTGGCGGGGCCCTCAACGAGCAGTACTTC. Amino acids: CASSGGALNEQYF.

The chain employs TRBV11-2 and TRBJ2-6; perhaps TRBD2 as D (5 bases). Deletions cut 5 bases from V and 12 bases from J, with 17 bases between. The germline V gene has CDR1 SGHAT and CDR2 FQNNGV. This CDR3 is 14 amino acids long. For the CDR3, the DNA is TGTGCCAGCAGCACAAGGACCGGGGTTATCGTCCTGACTTTC. It translates to CASSTRTGVIVLTF.

This clonotype was observed at least ten times. The rearrangement joins TRBV20-1 to TRBJ2-5, with TRBD2 matching over 12 bases. Germline V lookup: CDR1 DFQATT, CDR2 SNEGSKA (reference sequence). Unmatched junction bases numbered 9, after V lost 6 bases and J lost 4 bases. The CDR3 has 15 residues. This CDR3 is CSALETSGGGETQYF. The CDR3 DNA sequence: TGCAGTGCACTGGAGACTAGCGGGGGAGGAGAGACCCAGTACTTC.

This clonotype was seen repeatedly, ten times or more. The chain joins TRBV11-2 to TRBJ2-7; D possibly matches TRBD1 or TRBD2 (7 bases each). V was trimmed by 5 bases and J by 3 bases, leaving 17 bases between them. The CDR3 has 15 residues. The germline CDR1 and CDR2 sequences are SGHAT and FQNNGV. The CDR3 DNA sequence: TGTGCCAGCAGCCCGCTTACCAGGGGGGGCTACGAGCAGTACTTC. Amino acid sequence: CASSPLTRGGYEQYF.